Sequencing of this T cell receptor (beta chain) was carried out in a study of T-cell memory formation after mild COVID-19. Libraries for TCRalpha and TCRbeta carried sample barcodes and unique molecular identifiers via 5'RACE. TCRdb reprocessed the 5' RACE reads with MiXCR, giving one entry per CDR3 protein. This repertoire shows a few hundred thousand distinct CDR3 sequences, around 21% found once; its top ten account for roughly an eighth. Germline V lookup: CDR1 ENHRY, CDR2 SYGVKD. This CDR3 has 13 amino acids. With 3 bases removed from V and 5 bases from J, the gap between germline ends came to 10 bases. About this clonotype: Its cognate antigen is unknown.

Findings and limits, study-wide: Shrinking CD4+ clones were chiefly CM and EM; CD8+ ones were chiefly EMRA. From day 15 to 85, contracting clones were balanced between CD4 and CD8, whereas later expanders leaned toward CD4+.

The sequence was collected from an adult woman who had mild COVID-19 (a few samples of this study predate the infection). Cell type and time point are not known. This sequence joins TRBV10-3 and TRBJ1-1, with D tentatively TRBD1 (6 bases). Material for sequencing was PBMCs or a T cell subset sorted from them (not recorded which). The CDR3 nucleotides read TGTGCCATCAGTGAACAGGGCGAGACTGAAGCTTTCTTT. Its translation is CAISEQGETEAFF.